A selection of T cell receptor beta chains follows, all from one sample in a study of blood T cell repertoires in COVID-19. Only in-frame clones appear in the TCRdb table, and some are missing; sequencing was by immunoSEQ multiplex PCR. The sample shows over 150,000 clones, around 80% of them seen only once. The material sequenced was peripheral blood. The receptors here all came from a human donor in a cohort sampled during active COVID-19. The CDR3 runs from the conserved cysteine through the conserved F or W. A D gene is named only where the DNA matches it firmly. Some rows mark clone size as missing; the rest say once, few, many or name a class of expanded clone.

CDR3 protein,CDR3 DNA,D gene,clone size,CDR3 length,J gene,V gene
CASSLYRGPEAFF,TGTGCCAGCAGCTTGTACAGGGGACCTGAAGCTTTCTTT,TRBD1,NA,13,TRBJ1-1,TRBV12-3/TRBV12-4
CSVDVRVGETQYF,TGCAGCGTTGATGTCAGGGTAGGGGAGACCCAGTACTTC,NA,once,13,TRBJ2-5,TRBV29-1
CASSLWQGASPLHF,TGTGCCAGCAGTTTATGGCAGGGGGCTTCACCCCTCCACTTT,TRBD1,NA,14,TRBJ1-6,TRBV27
CASSTSIGGNQPQHF,TGTGCCAGCAGTACCTCGATCGGGGGTAATCAGCCCCAGCATTTT,NA,NA,15,TRBJ1-5,TRBV27
CASSLGGISYEQYF,TGTGCCAGCAGCCTAGGGGGCATCTCCTACGAGCAGTACTTC,TRBD1,few,14,TRBJ2-7,TRBV3-1/TRBV3-2
CASSDGTVSNQPQHF,TGTGCCAGCAGTGACGGGACAGTAAGCAATCAGCCCCAGCATTTT,TRBD1,NA,15,TRBJ1-5,TRBV28
CASSLGQGAGNEQFF,TGTGCCAGCAGCTTAGGACAGGGGGCTGGAAATGAGCAGTTCTTC,TRBD1,NA,15,TRBJ2-1,TRBV7-3
CASSRGTGYEQYF,TGTGCCAGTAGTAGGGGGACAGGTTACGAGCAGTACTTC,TRBD1,few,13,TRBJ2-7,TRBV19
CASSVFGQGRTYGYTF,TGTGCCAGCAGTGTATTCGGACAGGGGAGGACCTATGGCTACACCTTC,TRBD1,NA,16,TRBJ1-2,TRBV6-1
CASSHTMGQGFEKLFF,TGCGCCAGCAGCCACACCATGGGACAGGGGTTTGAAAAACTGTTTTTT,TRBD1,NA,16,TRBJ1-4,TRBV4-1
CASSVGAGGPYEQYF,TGTGCCAGCAGCGTAGGGGCAGGGGGCCCCTACGAGCAGTACTTC,TRBD1,few,15,TRBJ2-7,TRBV9
CASSRGMGGGSGYTF,TGTGCCAGCAGTCGGGGAATGGGGGGAGGGTCTGGCTACACCTTC,NA,NA,15,TRBJ1-2,TRBV6-5
CASKIGTRNTGELFF,TGTGCCAGTAAGATAGGGACTAGGAACACCGGGGAGCTGTTTTTT,TRBD2,NA,15,TRBJ2-2,TRBV19
CANMAEGQPQHF,TGTGCCAACATGGCAGAGGGTCAGCCCCAGCATTTT,NA,NA,12,TRBJ1-5,TRBV3-1/TRBV3-2
CASSQDRAQLGEQYF,TGCGCCAGCAGTCAAGACAGGGCACAACTGGGCGAGCAGTACTTC,TRBD1,NA,15,TRBJ2-7,TRBV4-1
CASSEPTGRRDTQYF,TGTGCCAGCAGTGAACCTACTGGGCGCAGGGATACGCAGTATTTT,NA,NA,15,TRBJ2-3,TRBV2
CASSSGTVRTVYGYTF,TGTGCCAGCAGCTCAGGGACAGTGCGTACCGTCTATGGCTACACCTTC,TRBD1,NA,16,TRBJ1-2,TRBV5-4
CASSHPEAPEQYF,TGTGCCAGCAGCCACCCCGAAGCACCCGAGCAGTACTTC,NA,NA,13,TRBJ2-7,TRBV4-2
CSVDDLQGTPLEQFF,TGCAGCGTTGATGATTTACAGGGAACCCCCCTGGAGCAGTTCTTC,NA,once,15,TRBJ2-1,TRBV29-1
CAISPDTYNEQFF,TGTGCCATCAGCCCGGACACTTACAATGAGCAGTTCTTC,NA,NA,13,TRBJ2-1,TRBV10-3
CASSQVRTGSTGELFF,TGCGCCAGCAGCCAAGTTAGGACAGGGAGCACCGGGGAGCTGTTTTTT,TRBD1,NA,16,TRBJ2-2,TRBV4-1
CASSQVTSGGNQETQYF,TGCGCCAGCAGCCAAGTAACCAGCGGGGGGAACCAAGAGACCCAGTACTTC,TRBD2,NA,17,TRBJ2-5,TRBV4-1
CATSGSGQGPGNEQFF,TGTGCCACCAGTGGGTCTGGACAGGGTCCGGGGAATGAGCAGTTCTTC,TRBD1,NA,16,TRBJ2-1,TRBV24-1
CASSLDAGQGHEKLFF,TGCGCCAGCAGCTTGGATGCAGGACAGGGACACGAAAAACTGTTTTTT,TRBD1,NA,16,TRBJ1-4,TRBV5-1
CAITSNTEAFF,TGTGCCATCACCTCGAACACTGAAGCTTTCTTT,NA,NA,11,TRBJ1-1,TRBV10-3
CASRTKGGGYTF,TGTGCCAGCAGGACTAAAGGCGGCGGCTACACCTTC,NA,NA,12,TRBJ1-2,TRBV12-3/TRBV12-4
CASSLRGGETQYF,TGCGCCAGCAGCTTGAGAGGAGGAGAGACCCAGTACTTC,NA,few,13,TRBJ2-5,TRBV5-1
CASSRDNWGSPLHF,TGCGCCAGCAGCCGGGACAACTGGGGTTCACCCCTCCACTTT,NA,NA,14,TRBJ1-6,TRBV4-1
CASSRGGTEAFF,TGTGCCAGCAGCCGGGGGGGCACTGAAGCTTTCTTT,NA,NA,12,TRBJ1-1,TRBV6-5
CASSFGQGGFYEQYF,TGCGCCAGCAGCTTTGGACAGGGGGGATTCTACGAGCAGTACTTC,TRBD1,NA,15,TRBJ2-7,TRBV5-1
CASSITGSHEQYF,TGTGCCAGCAGCATCACAGGGTCCCACGAGCAGTACTTC,NA,NA,13,TRBJ2-7,TRBV7-3
CASNSNSGANVLTF,TGTGCCAGCAATTCAAACTCTGGGGCCAACGTCCTGACTTTC,NA,NA,14,TRBJ2-6,TRBV2
CASSQGGRYSGNTIYF,TGTGCCAGCAGCCAAGGTGGGAGATACTCTGGAAACACCATATATTTT,NA,NA,16,TRBJ1-3,TRBV3-1/TRBV3-2
CASSQDSRSYGYTF,TGCGCCAGCAGCCAAGATTCCCGGAGCTATGGCTACACCTTC,NA,NA,14,TRBJ1-2,TRBV4-1
CASSLGQQETQYF,TGTGCCAGCAGTTTAGGGCAGCAAGAGACCCAGTACTTC,NA,NA,13,TRBJ2-5,TRBV12-3/TRBV12-4
CATSRDGTSGDARELFF,TGTGCCACCAGCAGAGATGGCACTAGCGGGGACGCCAGGGAGCTGTTTTTT,TRBD2,NA,17,TRBJ2-2,TRBV15
CASSYGRAGELFF,TGTGCCAGCAGTTACGGTCGAGCCGGGGAGCTGTTTTTT,NA,NA,13,TRBJ2-2,TRBV6-2/TRBV6-3
CASSLRDRGREQYF,TGTGCCAGCAGCTTGCGGGACAGGGGGCGCGAGCAGTACTTC,TRBD1,NA,14,TRBJ2-7,TRBV5-4
CASSSGSGASTDTQYF,TGTGCCAGCAGCTCGGGTAGCGGGGCTAGCACAGATACGCAGTATTTT,TRBD2,NA,16,TRBJ2-3,TRBV9
CASSQDRDQGQPQHF,TGTGCCAGCAGCCAAGACCGGGACCAGGGGCAGCCCCAGCATTTT,NA,NA,15,TRBJ1-5,TRBV3-1/TRBV3-2
CASSQEGAGRDTGELFF,TGTGCCAGCAGCCAAGAAGGGGCAGGGAGGGACACCGGGGAGCTGTTTTTT,TRBD2,once,17,TRBJ2-2,TRBV3-1/TRBV3-2
CASGLVVGQGSGNTEAFF,TGTGCTAGTGGTTTGGTGGTGGGACAGGGGTCCGGGAACACTGAAGCTTTCTTT,TRBD1,NA,18,TRBJ1-1,TRBV12-5
CASRKTDSTNEKLFF,TGTGCCAGCAGGAAAACAGATTCCACTAATGAAAAACTGTTTTTT,NA,NA,15,TRBJ1-4,TRBV6-6
CASSNRGRNGYTF,TGTGCCAGTAGTAACAGGGGGCGGAATGGCTACACCTTC,TRBD1,once,13,TRBJ1-2,TRBV19
CASSQDSIGTAYEQYF,TGCGCCAGCAGCCAAGATTCGATAGGGACTGCCTACGAGCAGTACTTC,NA,NA,16,TRBJ2-7,TRBV4-1
CASSESGTRRTQYF,TGTGCCAGCAGTGAATCGGGGACTCGACGGACCCAGTACTTC,NA,NA,14,TRBJ2-5,TRBV25-1
CASSPPVEGVNEKLFF,TGTGCCAGCAGTCCCCCGGTTGAGGGGGTTAATGAAAAACTGTTTTTT,NA,NA,16,TRBJ1-4,TRBV28
CASSDGRSGDYQPQHF,TGTGCCAGTAGTGACGGAAGGTCAGGGGATTATCAGCCCCAGCATTTT,NA,NA,16,TRBJ1-5,TRBV19
CASSHERGLDTQYF,TGTGCCAGCAGCCACGAGCGGGGGTTAGATACGCAGTATTTT,TRBD2,NA,14,TRBJ2-3,TRBV4-2
CASSSQTGEQETQYF,TGCGCCAGCAGTTCTCAAACAGGGGAGCAAGAGACCCAGTACTTC,TRBD1,NA,15,TRBJ2-5,TRBV5-1
CASAGGDTSYGYTF,TGTGCCAGCGCAGGGGGCGACACCTCATATGGCTACACCTTC,TRBD1,NA,14,TRBJ1-2,TRBV19
CASSHRGQLGSGNTIYF,TGTGCCAGCAGCCACCGGGGACAGTTGGGCTCTGGAAACACCATATATTTT,TRBD1,once,17,TRBJ1-3,TRBV5-5
CASSQGADFNEQFF,TGCGCCAGCAGCCAGGGGGCGGATTTCAATGAGCAGTTCTTC,NA,NA,14,TRBJ2-1,TRBV4-1
CASSLDRGDNEQFF,TGTGCCAGCAGCCTAGACAGGGGGGACAATGAGCAGTTCTTC,TRBD1,NA,14,TRBJ2-1,TRBV4-2